The T cell receptor beta chain under discussion was sequenced for a study of cytomegalovirus exposure and HLA in healthy donors. Study-level results: With further analysis later on, most CMV-associated TCR beta chains appeared HLA-restricted. When a later analysis compared HLA-associated TCR beta chains with equally common others, the HLA-associated chains turned out to be more clonally expanded and to have lower generation probabilities.

The PCR ran on 60 Vbeta and 13 Jbeta primers. Profiled with immunoSEQ multiplex PCR; TCRdb holds only in-frame clones, not every one. This table has about 77,000 clones, around three quarters appearing once. This clone was seen just once. Its specificity is not known. The trim removed 5 bases at V and 0 bases at J, leaving 8 bases unmatched. The germline gives CDR1 SGHRS, CDR2 YFSETQ. CDR3 length: 16 amino acids. Sequencing was performed on PBMCs. V usage is TRBV5-1 and J usage is TRBJ1-3; 7 nucleotides align to TRBD1. The TCR was taken from a man aged 35 to 55 in good health and CMV-seronegative. The CDR3 region has the DNA TGCGCCAGCAGTCCAAATGCAGGGGGCTCTGGAAACACCATATATTTT. Residues: CASSPNAGGSGNTIYF.